The next 5 T cell receptor beta chains were all read from a single sample in a study of cytomegalovirus exposure and HLA in healthy donors. The PCR ran on 60 Vbeta and 13 Jbeta primers. The method was immunoSEQ multiplex PCR; TCRdb's version includes in-frame clones alone and lacks a portion of them. The table gives 80,000 or so clones; the top ten clones make up roughly 13% of it. The sample taken for sequencing was PBMCs. The receptors were sampled from a man in his forties or fifties in good health and CMV-seropositive.

The chain joins TRBV21-1 to TRBJ2-7; TRBD1 is taken as the D call from the table, unchecked against the DNA. TRBV21-1 constitutes a pseudogene. CDR3 length equals 16 residues. In nucleotides, the CDR3 is TGTGCCAGCAGCCCCCGACAGGGACAGGGGGCGGGGGAGCAGTACGTC. This codes for CASSPRQGQGAGEQYV.

V usage is TRBV6-5 and J usage is TRBJ2-3, with TRBD2 identical over 7 bases. The CDR3 sequence is 15 residues long. CDR1 is MNHEY and CDR2 is SVGAGI in the germline V gene. J was trimmed by 3 bases and V by 5 bases; bases with no gene match: 8. In DNA form, the CDR3 reads TGTGCCAGCAGTATATCTCTCGGGGGGACAGATACGCAGTATTTT. It translates to CASSISLGGTDTQYF.

V and J are TRBV19 and TRBJ2-6; possible D gene TRBD1, 5 bases. Germline values: CDR1 LNHDA, CDR2 SQIVND (reference sequence). The CDR3 covers 16 residues. The V and J ends lost 0 bases and 2 bases respectively, with 8 bases between them. The DNA for the CDR3 is TGTGCCAGTAGTATAGACCAGGGAACTGGGGCCAACGTCCTGACTTTC. Translation: CASSIDQGTGANVLTF.

The rearrangement links TRBV6-5 to TRBJ2-7; 7 bases map to TRBD1. CDR1 is MNHEY and CDR2 is SVGAGI in the germline V gene. This CDR3 is 15 amino acids long. With 6 bases clipped from V and 6 bases from J, the junction kept 14 bases outside the gene matches. The CDR3 DNA reads as TGTGCCAGCAGGCTAGCCCCCGGGACAGCTTTCGAGCAGTACGTC. This gives the protein CASRLAPGTAFEQYV.

The V gene is TRBV13, the J gene TRBJ2-7, with a weak D call TRBD2 (6 bases). The CDR3 consists of 13 residues. Germline loops: CDR1 PRHDT, CDR2 FYEKMQ (reference sequence). The V end lost 4 bases, the J end lost 2 bases, and 9 bases lay between the germline ends. In nucleotides, the CDR3 is TGTGCCAGCAGCTATGGGAGGACCTACGAGCAGTACGTC. It yields the protein CASSYGRTYEQYV.